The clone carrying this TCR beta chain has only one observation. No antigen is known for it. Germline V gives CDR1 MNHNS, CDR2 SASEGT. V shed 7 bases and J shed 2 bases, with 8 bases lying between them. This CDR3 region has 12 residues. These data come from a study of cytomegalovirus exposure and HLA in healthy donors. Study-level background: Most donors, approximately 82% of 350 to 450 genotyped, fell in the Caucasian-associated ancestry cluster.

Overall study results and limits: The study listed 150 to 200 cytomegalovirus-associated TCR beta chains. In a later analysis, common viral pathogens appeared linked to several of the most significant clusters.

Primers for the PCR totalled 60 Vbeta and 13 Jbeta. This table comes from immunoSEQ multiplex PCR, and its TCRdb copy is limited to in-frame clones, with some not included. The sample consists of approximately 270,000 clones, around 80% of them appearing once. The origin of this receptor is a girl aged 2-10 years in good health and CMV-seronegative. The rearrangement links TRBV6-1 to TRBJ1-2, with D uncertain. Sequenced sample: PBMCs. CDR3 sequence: CASTPRNYGYTF. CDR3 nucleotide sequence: TGTGCCAGCACCCCCCGGAACTATGGCTACACCTTC.